The source of this T cell receptor beta chain is a study of T-cell reconstitution after alpha-beta-depleted transplantation in children. General study findings and limits: One year after transplant, T-cell counts and diversity came mostly from newly produced T cells.

This clonotype was detected a few times. Its antigen remains unknown. CDR3 length: 14 residues. CDR1 MDHEN and CDR2 SYDVKM come from the germline V gene. Between the trimmed V and J ends, which lost 4 bases and 11 bases, there was a span of 20 bases. A library of TCRbeta sequences, prepared with unique molecular identifiers, was generated. Each CDR3 protein is one row after TCRdb ran MiXCR on the PCR reads. This sample carries about 440,000 distinct CDR3 sequences, about 45% of them seen once, and the ten largest clones take under 35%. This chain uses TRBV28 with TRBJ1-1; D is ambiguous. This receptor was obtained from a girl aged 2 to 10 with aplastic anemia, due to receive a stem cell transplant. The source material was PBMCs, sampled before TCRalphabeta/CD19-depleted stem cell transplant. CDR3 sequence: CASSSPSIPKGAFF. The CDR3 coding sequence is TGTGCCAGCAGTTCCCCTTCGATACCGAAGGGTGCTTTCTTT.